The 16 T cell receptor beta chains reported below all come from one sample, sequenced in a study of regulatory T cells in long-lasting Graves disease. The time point is: newly diagnosed GD, antithyroid drugs for less than 3 months. RNA isolated from PBMCs was used to make the TCR library. Both iRepertoire HTBI primers and Arm-PCR of CDR3 regions were used to build the TCR beta libraries. TCRdb reprocessed the multiplex PCR reads via MiXCR and lists one record per CDR3 protein. The data hold roughly 380,000 distinct CDR3 sequences, with around 15% observed a single time. The sequences come from peripheral blood mononuclear cells (PBMCs), collected at new diagnosis, from a patient treated with antithyroid drugs. These receptors all come from a female donor with Graves disease.

This clonotype was detected only a few times. Being one base from a much bigger clone, this may be a read error. The rearrangement joins TRBV14 to TRBJ1-1; D is ambiguous. V shed 3 bases and J shed 3 bases, with 8 bases lying between them. The CDR3 has 13 residues. The germline V gene encodes CDR1 SGHDN and CDR2 FVKESK. The CDR3, as DNA: TGTGCCAGCAGCCAGACCCTTTACACTGAAGCTTTCTTT. Translated, it gives CASSQTLYTEAFF.

This clonotype was detected many times. This chain links TRBV12-3 or TRBV12-4 with TRBJ1-2; D uncertain. V lost 3 bases and J lost 4, with 15 bases in between. The CDR3 runs 15 residues. The CDR3 DNA reads TGTGCCAGCAGTTTCGCCCCGGGTACCTTCTATGGCTACACCTTC. It yields the protein CASSFAPGTFYGYTF.

This clonotype was recorded many times. This sequence joins TRBV12-3 or TRBV12-4 and TRBJ1-6; D gene unclear. Trimming left V 0 bases short and J 9 bases short, with 9 bases between. There are 14 residues in the CDR3. CDR3 nucleotides: TGTGCCAGCAGTTTAGCAGGGTCCGGTTCACCCCTCCACTTT. As protein: CASSLAGSGSPLHF.

This clonotype occurred many times. This chain uses TRBV10-3 with TRBJ1-6, with 7 positions matching TRBD1. The V gene's germline CDR1 is ENHRY and CDR2 SYGVKD. V was clipped by 3 bases and J by 7 bases; unmatched bases: 6. The CDR3 loop spans 15 amino acids. Written as DNA, the CDR3 is TGTGCCATCAGTGAACGGGACAGACACAATTCACCCCTCCACTTT. Its protein product is CAISERDRHNSPLHF.

At least ten counts were recorded for this clonotype. This rearrangement joins TRBV12-3 or TRBV12-4 to TRBJ2-7; 10 nucleotides match TRBD1. There are 14 residues in the CDR3. V lost 5 bases to trimming and J lost 6 bases; unmatched junction nucleotides: 7. CDR3 bases: TGTGCCAGCAGTGTCGACAGGGGGCCTAGCGAGCAGTACTTC. It codes for CASSVDRGPSEQYF.

This clonotype was seen repeatedly, ten times or more. As DNA, the CDR3 is TGTGCCAGCAGTTCTCCCGGTTCGGGACATCAGCCCCAGCATTTT. Translation gives CASSSPGSGHQPQHF. The chain recombines TRBV12-3 or TRBV12-4 with TRBJ1-5, with a possible D match to TRBD1 (5 bases). The CDR3 runs 15 residues. Trimming took 4 bases from V and 5 from J, leaving 15 bases between them.

This clonotype was detected many times. The CDR3 reads CASSERGKIDEQYF. Written as DNA, the CDR3 is TGTGCCAGCAGTGAAAGGGGCAAGATCGACGAGCAGTACTTC. This chain joins TRBV2 and TRBJ2-7; TRBD1 might be the D (5 bases). V lost 2 bases to trimming and J lost 5 bases, with 13 bases between them. The CDR3 has 14 amino acids. From germline, CDR1 is SNHLY and CDR2 FYNNEI.

This clonotype was observed many times. This sequence joins TRBV28 and TRBJ1-1; tentatively, D is TRBD1 (5 bases). V shed 3 bases and J shed 0 bases, with 11 bases lying between them. Germline loops: CDR1 MDHEN, CDR2 SYDVKM. CDR3 length: 15 amino acids. The CDR3 sequence: CASSLLGRMNTEAFF. Written as DNA, the CDR3 is TGTGCCAGCAGTTTGTTGGGACGGATGAACACTGAAGCTTTCTTT.

This clonotype was observed at least ten times. The V gene is TRBV28, the J gene TRBJ1-6, with unresolved D. CDR3 size: 13 residues. The V end lost 2 bases, the J end lost 5 bases, and 4 bases lay between the germline ends. Germline CDR1 is MDHEN and CDR2 is SYDVKM. The CDR3 region is CASSLANNSPLHF. CDR3 bases: TGTGCCAGCAGTTTAGCCAATAATTCACCCCTCCACTTT.

This chain links TRBV5-1 with TRBJ2-3, with TRBD1 identical over 7 bases. The CDR3 covers 17 residues. Per germline, CDR1 SGHRS and CDR2 YFSETQ. With V trimmed by 5 bases and J by 4 bases, 16 bases remained unmatched. DNA of the CDR3: TGCGCCAGCAGAATTCGAGGGGGCCCCATTAGCGCAGATACGCAGTATTTT. This codes for CASRIRGGPISADTQYF. Filled out from reference TRBV5-1 and TRBJ2-3, the complete variable domain reads KAGVTQTPRYLIKTRGQQVTLSCSPISGHRSVSWYQQTPGQGLQFLFEYFSETQRNKGNFPGRFSGRQFSNSRSEMNVSTLELGDSALYLCASRIRGGPISADTQYFGPGTRLTVL.

This clonotype came up many times. The CDR3 DNA follows: TGTGCCAGCAGCCAAGCCGAGACAGGGGAAAATTCACCCCTCCACTTT. Translation gives CASSQAETGENSPLHF. The V call is TRBV3-1, the J call TRBJ1-6, with 8 bases aligning to TRBD1. V lost 1 base and J lost 7; bases outside the gene matches: 6. The CDR3 has 16 amino acids. Germline CDR1 is LGHDT and CDR2 is YNNKEL (reference sequence).

Many counts were recorded for this clonotype. The V gene is TRBV30, the J gene TRBJ1-2; tentative D call: TRBD1 (5 bases). The V gene's germline CDR1 is GTSNPN and CDR2 SVGIG (reference sequence). V was shortened by 5 bases and J by 7 bases, with 14 bases between the two germline ends. CDR3 length: 12 amino acids. CDR3: CAWAGGGAGYTF. CDR3 nucleotide sequence: TGTGCCTGGGCTGGGGGGGGTGCTGGCTACACCTTC.

This clonotype occurred many times. J is TRBJ2-5 and V is TRBV3-1, with 7 bases identical to TRBD1. Germline V gene lookup returns CDR1 LGHDT and CDR2 YNNKEL (reference sequence). V gave up 0 bases and J gave up 5 bases; unmatched junction bases: 6. The CDR3 loop spans 15 amino acids. DNA for the CDR3: TGTGCCAGCAGCCAAGACGTGACAGGGTACGAGACCCAGTACTTC. Its protein is CASSQDVTGYETQYF.

This clonotype was recorded at least ten times. The chain carries TRBV5-5 and TRBJ2-1, with D unclear. The CDR3 runs 13 residues. V dropped 2 bases and J dropped 8 bases, with 11 bases sitting between them. Looked up from germline, CDR1 is SGHKS and CDR2 is YYEKEE (reference sequence). The CDR3 reads CASSFPHGDEQFF. CDR3 DNA: TGTGCCAGCAGCTTCCCCCATGGGGATGAGCAGTTCTTC.

The sample holds a few counts of this clonotype. The chain employs TRBV7-2 and TRBJ2-7; 11 bases map to TRBD2. The CDR3 contains 14 residues. Germline CDR1 SGHTA, CDR2 FQGNSA. V gave up 5 bases and J gave up 7 bases; unmatched junction bases: 7. The CDR3 nucleotides read TGTGCCAGCAGCGTGATTAGCGGGGGGGGGGAGCAGTACTTC. This gives the protein CASSVISGGGEQYF.

This clonotype has ten or more counts. V is TRBV6-1 and J is TRBJ1-2; D unresolved. The germline gives CDR1 MNHNS, CDR2 SASEGT. This CDR3 region has 13 residues. The V end lost 5 bases, the J end lost 5 bases, and 12 bases lay between the germline ends. CDR3 nucleotide sequence: TGTGCCAGCAGTCACCGGGCCGCTTATGGCTACACCTTC. It is translated as CASSHRAAYGYTF.